A single T cell receptor beta chain is shown here with its context. Its cognate antigen is unknown. The record originates from a study of blood T cells in healthy people across ages. Study-wide results and caveats: When set beside aged donors, long-lived donors presented more naive CD4+ cells and higher diversity. A roughly linear fall in TCR beta diversity per million T cells was seen with increasing age.

A J-beta primer mix and a sample-barcoded 5' primer were used in a second PCR of about 7 to 12 cycles. TCRdb recomputed calls from the 5' RACE reads with MiXCR, one row per CDR3 protein. The sample holds 850,000 to 1,100,000 distinct CDR3 sequences; around two fifths are singletons and the top ten take 13%. V was clipped by 1 base and J by 1 base, with 11 bases between them. The CDR3 is 16 residues long. Germline values: CDR1 SGHRS, CDR2 YFSETQ. This rearrangement joins TRBV5-1 to TRBJ2-2; D perhaps matches TRBD1 (5 bases). Sequenced: blood. The clonotype originates from a man between 18 and 35 years old in good health. The CDR3 DNA is TGCGCCAGCAGCTTGTTAGTGGGGCGGAACACCGGGGAGCTGTTTTTT. This sequence encodes CASSLLVGRNTGELFF.